A single sample gave rise to the 29 T cell receptor beta chains below, sequenced in a study of blood T cell repertoires in COVID-19. Some clones are missing from TCRdb's copy, which holds only in-frame ones; the method was immunoSEQ multiplex PCR. The data contain about 210,000 clones, about four fifths of them singletons. The sequencing sample was made of peripheral blood. The receptors originated from a woman aged 45-65 years with active or convalescent COVID-19.

The genes are TRBV7-4 and TRBJ2-1; 15 bases are shared with TRBD2. J was trimmed by 15 bases and V by 5 bases; bases with no gene match: 20. The CDR3 is 18 residues long. The germline V gene has CDR1 SGHVT and CDR2 SQSDAQ. The CDR3 bases are TGTGCCAGCAGCCCCCAAAGGACACCCACCGGGACTAGCGGGGGGCCGTTCTTC. Its translation: CASSPQRTPTGTSGGPFF.

The genes are TRBV21-1 and TRBJ2-7; the table calls TRBD1, which could not be checked here. TRBV21-1 is given as a pseudogene. The CDR3 is 15 residues long. CDR3 loop: CATGTAPDLAYEQYV. CDR3 coding DNA: TGTGCCACCGGGACAGCGCCCGACTTAGCCTACGAGCAGTACGTC.

This clone was observed a few times. The chain employs TRBV6-1 and TRBJ1-1; D gene unclear. V dropped 3 bases and J dropped 10 bases, with 12 bases sitting between them. CDR3 length equals 12 residues. CDR1 MNHNS and CDR2 SASEGT come from the germline V gene. The DNA for the CDR3 is TGTGCCAGCAGTGACCTCCCGGGTGTAGCTTTCTTT. It yields the protein CASSDLPGVAFF.

Only one count was recorded for this clone. At one boundary the junction diverges from the germline segment, which might be a read error. V usage is TRBV2 and J usage is TRBJ1-4, with a possible D match to TRBD1 (5 bases). Looked up from germline, CDR1 is SNHLY and CDR2 is FYNNEI. The CDR3 is 18 residues long. The CDR3 protein is CASREGQVSLSLNEKLFF. As DNA, the CDR3 is TGTGCCAGCAGGGAAGGACAAGTATCCCTCTCCCTTAATGAAAAACTGTTTTTT.

This chain uses TRBV3-1 (or the pseudogene TRBV3-2) with TRBJ1-2; 7 bases agree with TRBD1. CDR3 length: 12 amino acids. J was trimmed by 8 bases and V by 4 bases; bases with no gene match: 4. Germline values: CDR1 LGHDT, CDR2 YNNKEL (reference sequence). The CDR3 region is CASSPRDSGYTF. For the CDR3, the DNA is TGTGCCAGCAGCCCTCGGGACAGCGGCTACACCTTC.

This chain uses TRBV15 with TRBJ1-4; D is unclear. The V end was cut by 4 bases, the J end by 7 bases, with 10 bases between. The CDR3 spans 13 residues. CDR1 and CDR2 from the germline V gene are LNHNV and YYDKDF (reference sequence). CDR3 DNA sequence: TGTGCCACCAGCACTTCAAAGCGTGAAAAACTGTTTTTT. Translation gives CATSTSKREKLFF.

This CDR3 reads CASTSIDEQFF. For the CDR3, the DNA is TGTGCCAGCACCTCTATAGATGAGCAGTTCTTC. The rearrangement joins TRBV28 to TRBJ2-1, with D unclear. This CDR3 is 11 amino acids long. The V and J ends lost 7 bases and 8 bases respectively, with 9 bases between them. Per germline, CDR1 MDHEN and CDR2 SYDVKM.

The V call is TRBV5-1, the J call TRBJ2-3; 8 bases are a match to TRBD2. V lost 4 bases to trimming and J lost 2 bases; unmatched junction nucleotides: 6. The CDR3 runs to 15 residues. CDR1 and CDR2 (germline): SGHRS, YFSETQ. The CDR3 loop is CASSPVAGYTDTQYF. Here the CDR3 DNA reads TGCGCCAGCAGCCCCGTAGCGGGATACACAGATACGCAGTATTTT.

V is TRBV5-4 and J is TRBJ1-2, with a tentative D call TRBD1 (6 bases). Germline CDR1 and CDR2: SGHNT and YYREEE (reference sequence). This CDR3 contains 15 residues. Between the trimmed V and J ends, which lost 1 base and 6 bases, there was a span of 16 bases. DNA of the CDR3: TGTGCCAGCAGCTTGAAGGGCAGGGGTGTTCATGGCTACACCTTC. The encoded protein is CASSLKGRGVHGYTF.

As for this clone: The junction does not match germline at one end; this may be a read error. The chain carries TRBV5-4 and TRBJ1-2; D gene unclear. The CDR3 length is 11 residues. The germline gives CDR1 SGHNT, CDR2 YYREEE (reference sequence). The CDR3 DNA is TGTGCCAGCAGCTTGGGTTCCGTGGCTCTCTTC. Its translation is CASSLGSVALF.

The chain employs TRBV24-1 and TRBJ2-1; 11 positions match TRBD2. This CDR3 is 17 amino acids long. CDR1 and CDR2 (germline): KGHDR, SFDVKD. V was clipped by 2 bases and J by 6 bases; unmatched bases: 8. CDR3 amino acids: CATSDSTSGSHRNEQFF. DNA for the CDR3: TGTGCCACCAGTGATTCAACTAGCGGGAGTCATCGCAATGAGCAGTTCTTC.

This rearrangement joins TRBV7-3 to TRBJ1-3; D unclear. The ends were cut back, 4 bases at V and 0 bases at J, with 4 bases in the middle. Germline V CDR1 and CDR2: SGHTA, FQGTGA. The CDR3 spans 13 residues. DNA of the CDR3: TGTGCCAGCAGCTCTTCCTCTGGAAACACCATATATTTT. Translated: CASSSSSGNTIYF. The whole variable domain, remainder taken from reference TRBV7-3 and TRBJ1-3, is GAGVSQTPSNKVTEKGKYVELRCDPISGHTALYWYRQSLGQGPEFLIYFQGTGAADDSGLPNDRFFAVRPEGSVSTLKIQRTERGDSAVYLCASSSSSGNTIYFGEGSWLTVV.

This clone was detected only a few times. J is TRBJ1-2 and V is TRBV28; maybe TRBD1 (6 bases). This CDR3 region has 14 residues. Germline V gene data show CDR1 as MDHEN and CDR2 as SYDVKM. V lost 5 bases to trimming and J lost 4 bases, with 14 bases between them. The CDR3 DNA follows: TGTGCCAGCAGTGGGAGGGGGGGATCCTATGGCTACACCTTC. The encoded protein is CASSGRGGSYGYTF.

In regard to this clone: Within the sample, other DNA sequences also encode this same CDR3. The V call is TRBV5-1, the J call TRBJ1-3; D perhaps matches TRBD1 (6 bases). From germline, CDR1 is SGHRS and CDR2 YFSETQ. CDR3 length: 14 residues. The ends were cut back, 0 bases at V and 4 bases at J, with 8 bases in the middle. CDR3 sequence reads: CASSLGTAGNTIYF. CDR3 nucleotide sequence: TGCGCCAGCAGCTTGGGGACAGCAGGAAACACCATATATTTT.

Notes on this clone: A single base separates this from a much larger clone, so it may be a read error. The J gene is TRBJ1-4, the V gene TRBV28; unclear D gene. Between the trimmed V and J ends, which lost 4 bases and 5 bases, there was a span of 8 bases. Germline V lookup: CDR1 MDHEN, CDR2 SYDVKM. There are 13 residues in the CDR3. CDR3 in amino acids: CASSSGENEKLFF. CDR3 DNA: TGTGCCAGCAGTTCCGGGGAGAATGAAAAACTGTTTTTT.

V and J are TRBV7-3 and TRBJ2-3; no clear D gene. The CDR3 runs to 13 residues. The ends were cut back, 4 bases at V and 2 bases at J, with 7 bases in the middle. Germline loops: CDR1 SGHTA, CDR2 FQGTGA. CDR3 loop: CASSSTYTDTQYF. Here the CDR3 DNA reads TGTGCCAGCAGCTCGACTTACACAGATACGCAGTATTTT.

The chain carries TRBV4-2 and TRBJ2-5; a weak D match, TRBD2 (6 bases). Germline V gene lookup returns CDR1 LGHNA and CDR2 YNFKEQ. The V end was cut by 2 bases, the J end by 5 bases, with 9 bases between. CDR3 length equals 13 residues. As DNA, the CDR3 is TGTGCCAGCAGCCAACGGGAGTGGGAGACCCAGTACTTC. Translation: CASSQREWETQYF.

The V and J genes are TRBV6-1 and TRBJ1-6; D is possibly TRBD1 (5 bases). This CDR3 is 15 amino acids long. CDR1 is MNHNS, CDR2 SASEGT, per germline. V was clipped by 3 bases and J by 6 bases, with 12 bases between them. The CDR3 sequence is CASSDFGRGNSPLHF. Here the CDR3 DNA reads TGTGCCAGCAGTGATTTTGGAAGGGGTAATTCACCCCTCCACTTT.

V and J are TRBV6-5 and TRBJ2-7; 9 bases match TRBD2. With V trimmed by 6 bases and J by 5 bases, 8 bases remained unmatched. This CDR3 comprises 14 residues. The V gene's germline CDR1 is MNHEY and CDR2 SVGAGI. The chain's CDR3 is CASRATGTSNEQYV. The CDR3 nucleotides are TGTGCCAGCAGGGCTACTGGGACTAGCAACGAGCAGTACGTC.

V is TRBV24-1 and J is TRBJ2-2, with TRBD2 matching over 9 bases. The length of the CDR3 is 14 residues. Germline V gives CDR1 KGHDR, CDR2 SFDVKD. V shed 5 bases and J 3 bases; nucleotides not matched to a gene: 0. The CDR3 sequence: CATSGLADTGELFF. In DNA form, the CDR3 reads TGTGCCACCAGTGGACTAGCGGACACCGGGGAGCTGTTTTTT.

There are a few counts of this clone. The rearrangement links TRBV19 to TRBJ1-1; D gene unclear. Trimming removed 3 bases from V and 0 bases from J, with 5 bases in between. Looked up from germline, CDR1 is LNHDA and CDR2 is SQIVND (reference sequence). The CDR3 extends over 13 amino acids. Written as DNA, the CDR3 is TGTGCCAGTAGTATCATCATGAACACTGAAGCTTTCTTT. Protein product: CASSIIMNTEAFF.

V is TRBV7-9 and J is TRBJ2-1; TRBD2 matches 12 bases. J was trimmed by 8 bases and V by 1 base; bases with no gene match: 6. There are 16 residues in the CDR3. Per the germline V gene, CDR1 is SEHNR and CDR2 is FQNEAQ (reference sequence). This chain's CDR3 is CASSLDSSGREDEQFF. CDR3 DNA sequence: TGTGCCAGCAGCTTAGATTCTAGCGGGAGGGAGGATGAGCAGTTCTTC.

The chain links TRBV6-6 to TRBJ2-7; 8 bases are a match to TRBD1. There are 11 residues in the CDR3. From germline, CDR1 is MNHNY and CDR2 SVGAGI (reference sequence). Losses at the gene ends were 8 bases for V and 6 bases for J; bases not matched to a gene: 3. The CDR3 region is CASGTGGEQYF. The CDR3 nucleotides read TGTGCCAGCGGAACAGGGGGCGAGCAGTACTTC.

The gene calls are TRBV7-9 and TRBJ1-4, with 9 bases that match TRBD1. The V and J ends lost 2 bases and 5 bases, in that order; junction bases with no gene match: 12. Germline CDR1 SEHNR, CDR2 FQNEAQ (reference sequence). CDR3 length: 18 amino acids. The CDR3 is CASSLNSRRQGVNEKLFF. The CDR3 DNA is TGTGCCAGCAGCTTAAACTCCAGGAGACAGGGGGTAAATGAAAAACTGTTTTTT.

The chain has TRBV7-9 and TRBJ1-2; 9 bases fit TRBD1. This CDR3 has 18 amino acids. CDR1 and CDR2 from the germline V gene are SEHNR and FQNEAQ (reference sequence). V lost 5 bases, J lost 7 bases, and 20 bases stayed unmatched. Here the CDR3 reads CASSRWQGQGTWAAGYTF. In DNA form, the CDR3 reads TGTGCCAGCAGCCGGTGGCAGGGACAGGGTACGTGGGCCGCTGGCTACACCTTC. Based on the CDR3 plus reference TRBV7-9 and TRBJ1-2, the full variable domain is DTGVSQNPRHKITKRGQNVTFRCDPISEHNRLYWYRQTLGQGPEFLTYFQNEAQLEKSRLLSDRFSAERPKGSFSTLEIQRTEQGDSAMYLCASSRWQGQGTWAAGYTFGSGTRLTVV.

The chain uses TRBV14 and TRBJ1-1, with 12 bases aligning to TRBD1. The germline CDR1 and CDR2 sequences are SGHDN and FVKESK. The junction had 7 bases not matched to a gene; V was cut back by 2 bases and J by 3 bases. The CDR3 sequence is 17 residues long. The CDR3: CASSQTSGQGAYTEAFF. In nucleotides, the CDR3 is TGTGCCAGCAGCCAAACCTCGGGACAGGGGGCTTACACTGAAGCTTTCTTT.

This clone was counted once. The genes are TRBV24-1 and TRBJ1-2; tentative D call: TRBD1 (5 bases). V lost 5 bases and J lost 7, with 13 bases in between. Germline lookup yields CDR1 KGHDR and CDR2 SFDVKD. The CDR3 has 13 amino acids. CDR3 loop: CATSARGDSGYTF. In DNA form, the CDR3 reads TGTGCCACCAGTGCTAGGGGTGACTCTGGCTACACCTTC.

The gene calls are TRBV5-5 and TRBJ1-1; D is unresolved. Trimming took 4 bases from V and 6 from J, leaving 19 bases between them. Germline V gene lookup returns CDR1 SGHKS and CDR2 YYEKEE (reference sequence). This CDR3 region has 15 residues. Here the CDR3 reads CASSKAWERSAEAFF. The CDR3, as DNA: TGTGCCAGCAGCAAAGCTTGGGAGAGGAGTGCTGAAGCTTTCTTT.

The genes are TRBV4-1 and TRBJ1-2, with D unresolved. Germline CDR1 and CDR2: MGHRA and YSYEKL. The CDR3 has 16 amino acids. V lost 5 bases and J 8 bases, leaving 24 bases between the germline ends. CDR3 DNA sequence: TGCGCCAGCAGCAACCAGGCCGTTGAATGGGCTCAAGGCTACACCTTC. It specifies CASSNQAVEWAQGYTF.